There are many counts of the clone carrying this TCR beta chain. Its antigen is unknown. This entry is derived from a study of T cells in Graves' hyperthyroidism and ophthalmopathy. Template material for amplifying TCR beta CDR3 regions consisted of RNA transcripts. A first-round RT-PCR of the TCR CDR3 used the HTBI primer set. TCRdb ran MiXCR on the multiplex PCR reads and lists one entry per CDR3 protein. The sample lists roughly 500,000 distinct CDR3 sequences; about 20% were seen once. V lost 5 bases, J lost 8 bases, and 24 bases lay in between. This CDR3 contains 16 residues. Germline V gives CDR1 SGHTA, CDR2 FQGNSA. Study observations and caveats: For ophthalmopathy, model prediction preceded onset by a median 6.5 months. Stable hyperthyroidism was told apart from ophthalmopathy by a model built on 13 V-J features.

V is TRBV7-2 and J is TRBJ1-2; weak D call: TRBD1 (5 bases). The receptor was derived from a woman in her 70s with Graves' ophthalmopathy. The sequencing input was blood. CDR3 region: CASSPSGAALAVGYTF. CDR3 nucleotides: TGTGCCAGCAGCCCGTCCGGGGCAGCACTCGCGGTGGGCTACACCTTC. Combining the CDR3 with reference TRBV7-2 and TRBJ1-2 gives the whole variable domain GAGVSQSPSNKVTEKGKDVELRCDPISGHTALYWYRQSLGQGLEFLIYFQGNSAPDKSGLPSDRFSAERTGGSVSTLTIQRTQQEDSAVYLCASSPSGAALAVGYTFGSGTRLTVV.